This T cell receptor beta chain was captured in a study of T cells after yellow fever vaccination. Overall study findings and caveats: Booster samples showed a return of most primary-vaccination clones (almost 97% CD4, 88% CD8).

This clonotype was detected many times. The antigen is unknown. Germline lookup yields CDR1 SGHTA and CDR2 FQGNSA. This CDR3 region has 14 residues. V was trimmed by 2 bases and J by 2 bases, leaving 9 bases between them. As TCR cDNA was made by 5'RACE template switching, a universal primer site and UMIs were added. Each CDR3 protein gets one entry after TCRdb re-called the 5' RACE reads with MiXCR. There are around 310,000 distinct CDR3 sequences in the sample; around 4.4% occur only once, and 19% lies in the top ten. The sample here was PBMCs, taken 15 days after the yellow fever booster vaccination. This receptor was taken from a man in his late teens or twenties who received the YFV17D yellow fever vaccine. The chain is built from TRBV7-2 and TRBJ2-5, with D unclear. CDR3 sequence: CASSLSHSQETQYF. The CDR3 coding sequence is TGTGCCAGCAGCTTATCCCACAGTCAAGAGACCCAGTACTTC.